These T cell receptor beta chains were read from a single sample in a study of T cell responses to AZD1222 COVID-19 vaccine. Repertoires were generated with immunoSEQ multiplex PCR, while TCRdb's copy carries only in-frame clones and drops some. The profile shows about 140,000 clones, more than 80% of them singletons. The specimen comprised peripheral blood, sampled on day 0 of AZD1222 vaccination. Every receptor here comes from an adult in good health. The CDR3 runs from the conserved cysteine through the conserved F or W. The order of the fields is J gene, V gene, D gene, clone size, CDR3 DNA, CDR3 protein. D genes are given only for firm matches. Not all rows give a size; the values are once, few, many and, for expanded clones, a class.

TRBJ2-1 | TRBV21-1 | . | . | TGTGCCAGCAGCGCAGGACAGGGGGCGCATTGCAATGAGCAGTTCTTC | CASSAGQGAHCNEQFF
TRBJ2-1 | TRBV5-1 | . | . | TGCGCCAGCAGCGCCACCGACGGTTACAATGAGCAGTTCTTC | CASSATDGYNEQFF
TRBJ2-7 | TRBV7-2 | . | . | TGTGCCAGCAGCTTAGTTAGGTGGGAGCGATCCTACGAGCAGTACTTC | CASSLVRWERSYEQYF
TRBJ1-5 | TRBV28 | . | few | TGTGCCAGCACTTCTGAATTTAGCAATCAGCCCCAGCATTTT | CASTSEFSNQPQHF
TRBJ1-2 | TRBV6-5 | TRBD1 | . | TGTGCCAGCACTCTGTACAGGGGGCACGGTGGCTACACCTTC | CASTLYRGHGGYTF
TRBJ1-3 | TRBV5-1 | . | . | TGCGCCAGCAGCCCGGCCGCGGGCGGAAACACCATATATTTT | CASSPAAGGNTIYF
TRBJ1-1 | TRBV18 | . | . | TGTGCCAGCTCACCACCCAGGACAGACCCATCCGAAGCTTTCTTT | CASSPPRTDPSEAFF
TRBJ1-4 | TRBV4-1 | TRBD1 | . | TGCGCCAGCAGCCTGACAGGGAGTGAAAAACTGTTTTTT | CASSLTGSEKLFF
TRBJ1-4 | TRBV27 | . | . | TGTGCCAGCAGTACGACACCCCGGGGGGCTAGCAATGAAAAACTGTTTTTT | CASSTTPRGASNEKLFF
TRBJ2-7 | TRBV28 | TRBD2 | . | TGTGCCAGCAGTCCGATTAGCGGGGGAGGTAACTACGAGCAGTACTTC | CASSPISGGGNYEQYF
TRBJ2-6 | TRBV19 | . | few | TGTGCCAGTAAGGGAGATCCCTCTGGGGCCAACGTCCTGACTTTC | CASKGDPSGANVLTF
TRBJ2-3 | TRBV6-5 | . | . | TGTGCCAGCAGTAGGGCCAACACAGATACCGGTACGCAGTATTTT | CASSRANTDTGTQYF
TRBJ1-5 | TRBV6-2/TRBV6-3 | . | . | TGTGCCAGCAGTTACTCGGGACGGGGGGAATCCTTTTATAGCAATCAGCCCCAGCATTTT | CASSYSGRGESFYSNQPQHF
TRBJ2-1 | TRBV2 | . | . | TGTGCCAGCGACAGACACTCCTACAATGAGCAGTTCTTC | CASDRHSYNEQFF
TRBJ1-2 | TRBV15 | . | . | TGTGCCACCAGCAGAGATGTTGGCAGCACCTATGGCTACACCTTC | CATSRDVGSTYGYTF
TRBJ1-4 | TRBV11-2 | . | once | TGTGCCAGCAGCTGGCCTCCAACTAATGAAAAACTGTTTTTT | CASSWPPTNEKLFF
TRBJ2-5 | TRBV9 | . | . | TGTGCCAGCAGCGTAGGCGGCGAAGAGACCCAGTACTTC | CASSVGGEETQYF
TRBJ2-3 | TRBV5-1 | TRBD2 | . | TGCGCCAGCAGCCCCAAACGTAGCGGGAGGGCCAGAAGTACAGATACGCAGTATTTT | CASSPKRSGRARSTDTQYF
TRBJ2-3 | TRBV5-1 | TRBD2 | . | TGCGCCAGCAGCTTGGCGGTCCTAGCGGAGACTACGCAGTATTTT | CASSLAVLAETTQYF
TRBJ2-7 | TRBV2 | TRBD1 | . | TGTGCCAGCAGGCACCGACAGGGGTCCGGGTCCTACGAGCAGTACTTC | CASRHRQGSGSYEQYF
TRBJ2-7 | TRBV9 | . | . | TGTGCCAGCCAGAAGGGGGACGGACTCTACGAGCAGTACTTC | CASQKGDGLYEQYF
TRBJ1-1 | TRBV7-2 | . | . | TGTGCCAGCAGCTTAGGGGGGGCCCAGGGGAAGGAAGCTTTCTTT | CASSLGGAQGKEAFF
TRBJ1-5 | TRBV6-1 | . | once | TGTGCCAGCACTGAATGGGGAAATCAGCCCCAGCATTTT | CASTEWGNQPQHF
TRBJ1-2 | TRBV18 | . | many | TGTGCCAGCTCGGGTTTGGGACGGGACTATGGCTACACCTTC | CASSGLGRDYGYTF
TRBJ2-1 | TRBV6-5 | . | once | TGTGCCAGCAGTTACCCGGGGGGCCCAGGGAATGAGCAGTTCTTC | CASSYPGGPGNEQFF
TRBJ1-2 | TRBV27 | TRBD1 | . | TGTGCCAGCAGTTTCCTGACAGGGCGAGTTCGAAACTATGGCTACACCTTC | CASSFLTGRVRNYGYTF
TRBJ2-5 | TRBV7-9 | . | . | TGTGCCAGCTGTTACAGTGGGCAAGAGACCCAGTACTTC | CASCYSGQETQYF
TRBJ1-1 | TRBV5-5 | . | . | TGTGCCAGCAGCCCCCACATGAACACTGAAGCTTTCTTT | CASSPHMNTEAFF
TRBJ2-1 | TRBV16 | TRBD2 | . | TGTGCCAGCAGCCCCCCCGGGGCTAGCGGCTACAATGAGCAGTTCTTC | CASSPPGASGYNEQFF
TRBJ2-7 | TRBV11-3 | TRBD1 | . | TGTGCCAGCAGCCAAGGGGGACAGGGGAACTACGAGCAGTACTTC | CASSQGGQGNYEQYF
TRBJ1-2 | TRBV4-1 | . | . | TGCGCCAGCAGCCAACCAGTTAGCGGGTTCCGCGGCTACACCTTC | CASSQPVSGFRGYTF
TRBJ2-2 | TRBV10-1 | TRBD2 | . | TGCGCCAGCAGTGTGGGGGGGACCGGGGAGCTGTTTTTT | CASSVGGTGELFF
TRBJ2-7 | TRBV6-5 | . | . | TGTGCCAGCATGCCGAGGACACCACCATCCTACGAGCAGTACTTC | CASMPRTPPSYEQYF
TRBJ2-1 | TRBV30 | . | . | TGTGCCTGCCATGCATACAATGAGCAGTTCTTC | CACHAYNEQFF
TRBJ2-3 | TRBV6-5 | . | . | TGTGCCAGCAGTTACGGTTTAGGGTGGAATACGCAGTATTTT | CASSYGLGWNTQYF
TRBJ2-7 | TRBV19 | . | . | TGTGCCAGTAGTACAGACGGGTCTTTCCCAAACGAGCAGTACTTC | CASSTDGSFPNEQYF
TRBJ1-2 | TRBV5-1 | . | . | TGCGCCAGCAGCACCGACGGACTTAACTATGGCTACACCTTC | CASSTDGLNYGYTF
TRBJ1-5 | TRBV6-5 | . | . | TGTGCCAGCAGGGGGGGGAGCAATCAGCCCCAGCATTTT | CASRGGSNQPQHF
TRBJ1-2 | TRBV5-1 | TRBD1 | . | TGCGCCAGCAGTCTTACAGGGGAGAATGGCTACACCTTC | CASSLTGENGYTF
TRBJ1-4 | TRBV9 | . | . | TGTGCCAGCAGCGTAGGGACGCTGGGTGAAAAACTGTTTTTT | CASSVGTLGEKLFF
TRBJ1-1 | TRBV27 | TRBD1 | . | TGTGCCAGCAATTTACAGGGGGGACAGATGAACACTGAAGCTTTCTTT | CASNLQGGQMNTEAFF
TRBJ2-1 | TRBV24-1 | TRBD2 | . | TGTGCCACCAGTGAATCCCGACAGCCTCTAGCGGATGAGCAGTTCTTC | CATSESRQPLADEQFF
TRBJ1-6 | TRBV10-3 | TRBD1 | . | TGTGCCATCAGTGAGCTCGGACAGGGAGTCAATTCACCCCTCCACTTT | CAISELGQGVNSPLHF
TRBJ1-2 | TRBV6-1 | . | . | TGTGCCAGCAGTGAAAACAGGGCGGATGGCTACACCTTC | CASSENRADGYTF
TRBJ1-5 | TRBV6-5 | TRBD1 | . | TGTGCCAGCAGCCCCGGGACAGGGGAGCATCAGCCCCAGCATTTT | CASSPGTGEHQPQHF
TRBJ2-3 | TRBV7-9 | TRBD1 | . | TGTGCCAGCAGCCGGGACAGTAGCACAGATACGCAGTATTTT | CASSRDSSTDTQYF
TRBJ2-7 | TRBV2 | TRBD2 | . | TGTGCCAGCAGTCCTAGCGGGAGGGATTACTTACACTCCTACGAGCAGTACTTC | CASSPSGRDYLHSYEQYF
TRBJ1-6 | TRBV28 | . | . | TGTGCCAGCAGTTCGGGGATTTCACCCCTCCACTTT | CASSSGISPLHF
TRBJ2-3 | TRBV11-2 | TRBD1 | . | TGTGCCAGCAGCCCGCGGGGACAGGGGGCAAGGGATACGCAGTATTTT | CASSPRGQGARDTQYF
TRBJ2-2 | TRBV30 | TRBD2 | few | TGTGCCTGGAGTGGGGGGGGAGACACCGGGGAGCTGTTTTTT | CAWSGGGDTGELFF
TRBJ2-1 | TRBV27 | . | . | TGTGCCAGCGCTCTCTCCTACAATGAGCAGTTCTTC | CASALSYNEQFF
TRBJ1-1 | TRBV11-1 | . | . | TGTGCCAGCAGCTTACGAACTGAAGCTTTCTTT | CASSLRTEAFF
TRBJ1-6 | TRBV6-5 | TRBD1 | . | TGTGCCAGCACCCTAGACAGGGTCCTAACGACCCTCCACTTT | CASTLDRVLTTLHF
TRBJ1-2 | TRBV5-1 | . | . | TGCGCCAGCAGACCGGTGATTGACTATGGCTACACCTTC | CASRPVIDYGYTF
TRBJ1-5 | TRBV21-1 | . | . | TGTGCCAGCAGCGGAAGGACAGTCCGGGGCAATCAGCCCCAGCATTTT | CASSGRTVRGNQPQHF
TRBJ1-2 | TRBV9 | . | . | TGTGCCAGCAGCCCTCAGGCGGGCACCCCCTATGGCTACACCTTC | CASSPQAGTPYGYTF
TRBJ2-5 | TRBV3-1/TRBV3-2 | TRBD2 | . | TGTGCCAGCAGCCGGGGGGGAGCTAAAGAGACCCAGTACTTC | CASSRGGAKETQYF